Presented here are 9 T cell receptor beta chains from one specimen sequenced in a study of blood T cell repertoires in COVID-19. Generated by immunoSEQ multiplex PCR, the TCRdb table keeps only in-frame clones and is missing some. The table has around 270,000 clones, 75% to 90% seen once. Input material: peripheral blood. These receptor sequences come from a man aged 40-50 years with acute or convalescent COVID-19.

The genes are TRBV30 and TRBJ2-3; D ambiguous. Germline-derived CDR1 and CDR2 are GTSNPN and SVGIG (reference sequence). CDR3 length equals 12 residues. V lost 1 base and J lost 6, with 8 bases in between. CDR3 residues: CAWSASSDTQYF. CDR3 nucleotide sequence: TGTGCCTGGAGTGCCTCTTCGGATACGCAGTATTTT.

This chain connects TRBV4-1 to TRBJ2-3, with a weak D call TRBD2 (5 bases). Trimming removed 1 base from V and 2 bases from J, with 16 bases in between. Germline assignment: CDR1 MGHRA and CDR2 YSYEKL. CDR3 length: 17 residues. This CDR3 reads CASSQAIPERATDTQYF. DNA of the CDR3: TGCGCCAGCAGCCAAGCGATCCCAGAGAGGGCCACAGATACGCAGTATTTT.

This chain uses TRBV6-1 with TRBJ1-1, with 7 bases identical to TRBD1. J was trimmed by 1 base and V by 5 bases; bases with no gene match: 4. The CDR3 loop spans 14 amino acids. CDR1 is MNHNS and CDR2 is SASEGT in the germline V gene. This CDR3 is CASSPWDRNTEAFF. The CDR3 coding sequence is TGTGCCAGCAGTCCCTGGGACAGGAACACTGAAGCTTTCTTT.

The V gene is TRBV6-5, the J gene TRBJ2-3; D is undetermined. There are 13 residues in the CDR3. Trimming removed 8 bases from V and 2 bases from J, with 11 bases in between. Germline assignment: CDR1 MNHEY and CDR2 SVGAGI. The chain's CDR3 is CASSSTYTDTQYF. The CDR3 nucleotides read TGTGCCAGCTCATCTACTTACACAGATACGCAGTATTTT.

V usage is TRBV2 and J usage is TRBJ1-2; D gene unclear. Germline lookup yields CDR1 SNHLY and CDR2 FYNNEI. V lost 8 bases and J 3 bases, leaving 7 bases between the germline ends. The CDR3 sequence is 11 residues long. In DNA form, the CDR3 reads TGTGCCAGCCTGGACTACTATGGCTACACCTTC. Protein product: CASLDYYGYTF. Full variable domain (missing parts from reference TRBV2 and TRBJ1-2): EPEVTQTPSHQVTQMGQEVILRCVPISNHLYFYWYRQILGQKVEFLVSFYNNEISEKSEIFDDQFSVERPDGSNFTLKIRSTKLEDSAMYFCASLDYYGYTFGSGTRLTVV.

The chain couples TRBV3-1 (or the pseudogene TRBV3-2) to TRBJ1-2; D is possibly TRBD1 (5 bases). This CDR3 spans 11 amino acids. Trimming took 5 bases from V and 8 from J, leaving 9 bases between them. CDR1 and CDR2 from the germline V gene are LGHDT and YNNKEL (reference sequence). The CDR3 sequence is CASSGGSGYTF. The CDR3 DNA follows: TGTGCCAGCAGCGGGGGGTCGGGCTACACCTTC.

CDR3 sequence reads: CASSVGGAGGPANYGYTF. The CDR3 coding sequence is TGTGCCAGCAGCGTAGGGGGCGCAGGGGGCCCCGCTAACTATGGCTACACCTTC. The V call is TRBV9, the J call TRBJ1-2; TRBD1 matches 8 bases. The CDR3 loop spans 18 amino acids. Germline V CDR1 and CDR2: SGDLS, YYNGEE. J lost 0 bases, V lost 0 bases, and 10 bases had no gene match.

The chain couples TRBV2 to TRBJ2-1; D perhaps matches TRBD2 (5 bases). CDR1 is SNHLY, CDR2 FYNNEI, per germline. V gave up 11 bases and J gave up 8 bases, with 25 bases separating them. This CDR3 is built from 15 residues. CDR3 sequence reads: CAGVREGFGWDEQFF. The CDR3 bases are TGTGCCGGGGTGAGAGAGGGCTTCGGTTGGGATGAGCAGTTCTTC.

The chain has TRBV4-1 and TRBJ1-1, with TRBD1 identical over 7 bases. This CDR3 region has 17 residues. Trimming removed 5 bases from V and 0 bases from J; junction bases left unmatched: 12. Germline CDR1 and CDR2: MGHRA and YSYEKL. CDR3 sequence reads: CASSSGQDLIMNTEAFF. The CDR3, as DNA: TGCGCCAGCAGCTCCGGACAGGATCTAATTATGAACACTGAAGCTTTCTTT.